This TCR beta chain was retrieved from a study of identical twins. Study-wide results and limits: Fewer insertions marked abundant cord blood beta clonotypes; young adult naive trended weakly, memory not at all. Modelling approaches yielded underestimates of out-of-frame TCR alpha sharing between monozygotic twins.

On this clonotype: What it recognizes is unknown.

The donor group consisted entirely of healthy Caucasians. The CDR3 loop spans 15 amino acids. From germline, CDR1 is MNHEY and CDR2 SVGEGT. V trimming: 1 base; J trimming: 4 bases; junction bases outside the gene matches: 1. Unique molecular identifiers were present on the cDNA, which also gained a universal primer site by template switching. TCRdb called the 5' RACE reads again in MiXCR, with one record for every CDR3 protein. The data hold approximately 630,000 distinct CDR3 sequences, with 7.1% observed a single time. This sample was shared with a second study, whose subject was yellow fever vaccine responses in identical twins.

This chain links TRBV6-2 or TRBV6-3 with TRBJ2-2, with TRBD2 matching over 9 bases. Sequences were obtained from PBMCs. The sequence came from a woman under 30 in good health. CDR3 in DNA: TGTGCCAGCAGTTACTTGCGGGGGGGCACCGGGGAGCTGTTTTTT. It codes for CASSYLRGGTGELFF.